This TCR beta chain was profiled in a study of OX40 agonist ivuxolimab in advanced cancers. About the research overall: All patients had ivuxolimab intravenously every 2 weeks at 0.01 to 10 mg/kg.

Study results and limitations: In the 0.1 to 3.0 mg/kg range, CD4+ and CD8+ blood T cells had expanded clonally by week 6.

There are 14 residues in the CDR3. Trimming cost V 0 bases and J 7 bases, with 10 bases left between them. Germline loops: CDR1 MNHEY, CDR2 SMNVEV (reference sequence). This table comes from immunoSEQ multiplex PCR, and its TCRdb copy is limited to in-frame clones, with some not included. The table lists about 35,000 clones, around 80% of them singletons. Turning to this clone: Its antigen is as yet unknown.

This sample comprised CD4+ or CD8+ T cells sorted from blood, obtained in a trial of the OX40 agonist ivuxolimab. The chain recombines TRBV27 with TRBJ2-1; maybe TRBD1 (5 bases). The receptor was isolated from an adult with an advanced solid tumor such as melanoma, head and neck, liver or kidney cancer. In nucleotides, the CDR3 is TGTGCCAGCAGTTTATCAGGGGTGAATAATGAGCAGTTCTTC. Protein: CASSLSGVNNEQFF.